These T cell receptor beta chains were read from a single sample in a study of beta chain features in type 1 diabetes. Here immunoSEQ multiplex PCR was the method, and the copy in TCRdb shows in-frame clones only, minus some. Counted here are about 340,000 clones, roughly a tenth occurring once; the ten biggest clones make up about 1%. The specimen sequenced was central memory CD4+ T cells from blood. The receptors stem from a man aged 25 to 40 with type 1 diabetes. Both conserved end residues are part of each CDR3. D genes are given only for firm matches. Only part of the rows carry a size: once, few, many, or a class if the clone is expanded.

cdr3_nt: TGTGCCAGCAGCTTAGGAAGAGAGGGGATTTTACATTTT; cdr3_aa: CASSLGREGILHF; j_call: TRBJ1-5; clone_size: few; v_call: TRBV7-8; cdr3_length: 13; d_call: .
cdr3_nt: TGCGCCAGCAGCCGCGGGACAGGGAACCACGAGCAGTACTTC; cdr3_aa: CASSRGTGNHEQYF; j_call: TRBJ2-7; clone_size: few; v_call: TRBV10-1; cdr3_length: 14; d_call: TRBD1
cdr3_nt: TGTGCCAGCAGCTCTCGACAGCCGGGCCAGTACTTC; cdr3_aa: CASSSRQPGQYF; j_call: TRBJ2-4; clone_size: few; v_call: TRBV5-8; cdr3_length: 12; d_call: .
cdr3_nt: TGTGCCAGCAGCTTAGGGGGCCAAGTCAATCAGCCCCAGCATTTT; cdr3_aa: CASSLGGQVNQPQHF; j_call: TRBJ1-5; clone_size: .; v_call: TRBV7-6; cdr3_length: 15; d_call: .
cdr3_nt: TGCAGCGGCCGACGGGAGGATTCGAACACTGAAGCTTTCTTT; cdr3_aa: CSGRREDSNTEAFF; j_call: TRBJ1-1; clone_size: few; v_call: TRBV29-1; cdr3_length: 14; d_call: .
cdr3_nt: TGTGCCAGCACCTTTGGACAGAACACTGAAGCTTTCTTT; cdr3_aa: CASTFGQNTEAFF; j_call: TRBJ1-1; clone_size: .; v_call: TRBV7-9; cdr3_length: 13; d_call: .
cdr3_nt: TGTGCCACGGGAAGAAACAGGGTCCTTGGCTACAGTGAGCAGTTCTTC; cdr3_aa: CATGRNRVLGYSEQFF; j_call: TRBJ2-1; clone_size: many; v_call: TRBV19; cdr3_length: 16; d_call: .
cdr3_nt: TGCGCCAGCACCTGGGGAGGTCTTAGCTCCTACGAGCAGTACTTC; cdr3_aa: CASTWGGLSSYEQYF; j_call: TRBJ2-7; clone_size: .; v_call: TRBV5-1; cdr3_length: 15; d_call: .
cdr3_nt: TGTGCCATCAGTGACTCGGGGGGTACCTACAATGAGCAGTTCTTC; cdr3_aa: CAISDSGGTYNEQFF; j_call: TRBJ2-1; clone_size: many; v_call: TRBV10-3; cdr3_length: 15; d_call: TRBD2
cdr3_nt: TGCGCCAGCTCCTTACCCAAGAACACTGAAGCTTTCTTT; cdr3_aa: CASSLPKNTEAFF; j_call: TRBJ1-1; clone_size: few; v_call: TRBV10-2; cdr3_length: 13; d_call: .
cdr3_nt: TGTGCCAGCTCAACCATAGGGCCTCCAGGGCATGGCTACACCTTC; cdr3_aa: CASSTIGPPGHGYTF; j_call: TRBJ1-2; clone_size: few; v_call: TRBV2; cdr3_length: 15; d_call: .
cdr3_nt: TGTGCCAGCAGCGCGGACAGGGTGCGGTCACCCCTCCACTTT; cdr3_aa: CASSADRVRSPLHF; j_call: TRBJ1-6; clone_size: few; v_call: TRBV11-2; cdr3_length: 14; d_call: TRBD1
cdr3_nt: TGTGCCAGCAGTGCGAGCGGGGGCAATCAGCCCCAGCATTTT; cdr3_aa: CASSASGGNQPQHF; j_call: TRBJ1-5; clone_size: few; v_call: TRBV2; cdr3_length: 14; d_call: .
cdr3_nt: TGTGCCAGCAGTTCCAGCGTACAGGGGACTGAAGCTTTCTTT; cdr3_aa: CASSSSVQGTEAFF; j_call: TRBJ1-1; clone_size: .; v_call: TRBV28; cdr3_length: 14; d_call: TRBD1
cdr3_nt: TGTGCCAGCAGCTACCACGGGGGACAGGGGGCTGGTGGCTACACCTTC; cdr3_aa: CASSYHGGQGAGGYTF; j_call: TRBJ1-2; clone_size: few; v_call: TRBV13; cdr3_length: 16; d_call: TRBD1
cdr3_nt: TGTGCCAGCAGTGCGACAGGGGTGAGAGGCTACACCTTC; cdr3_aa: CASSATGVRGYTF; j_call: TRBJ1-2; clone_size: few; v_call: TRBV27; cdr3_length: 13; d_call: TRBD1
cdr3_nt: TGTGCCAGCAGGACGTCCCTTAGCAGCCCAGATACGCAGTATTTT; cdr3_aa: CASRTSLSSPDTQYF; j_call: TRBJ2-3; clone_size: .; v_call: TRBV2; cdr3_length: 15; d_call: .
cdr3_nt: TGCGCCAGCAGCTTGGCCCCGACAGGCTCCTACGAGCAGTACTTC; cdr3_aa: CASSLAPTGSYEQYF; j_call: TRBJ2-7; clone_size: .; v_call: TRBV5-1; cdr3_length: 15; d_call: .
cdr3_nt: TGTGCCAGCTCACCACTCAGGGACTCTGGAAACACCATATATTTT; cdr3_aa: CASSPLRDSGNTIYF; j_call: TRBJ1-3; clone_size: many; v_call: TRBV18; cdr3_length: 15; d_call: .
cdr3_nt: TGTGCCAGTAGTATGATGTCTGGGGCCAACGTCCTGACTTTC; cdr3_aa: CASSMMSGANVLTF; j_call: TRBJ2-6; clone_size: few; v_call: TRBV19; cdr3_length: 14; d_call: .
cdr3_nt: TGTGCCAGCAGCTTGGACAGGGGAGGGAATGGCTACACCTTC; cdr3_aa: CASSLDRGGNGYTF; j_call: TRBJ1-2; clone_size: few; v_call: TRBV5-6; cdr3_length: 14; d_call: TRBD1
cdr3_nt: TGTGCCACTCTGAACTCTGGGGACAGGACGCTCTATGGCTACACCTTC; cdr3_aa: CATLNSGDRTLYGYTF; j_call: TRBJ1-2; clone_size: .; v_call: TRBV15; cdr3_length: 16; d_call: TRBD1
cdr3_nt: TGTGCCAGCAGCTTAAGGACCTCTTATACCTTC; cdr3_aa: CASSLRTSYTF; j_call: TRBJ1-2; clone_size: .; v_call: TRBV11-2; cdr3_length: 11; d_call: .
cdr3_nt: TGCAGCGTTGAACGGTGGGGGATGGGCACAGATACGCAGTATTTT; cdr3_aa: CSVERWGMGTDTQYF; j_call: TRBJ2-3; clone_size: .; v_call: TRBV29-1; cdr3_length: 15; d_call: .
cdr3_nt: TGTGCCAGCAGCCCGGGACGTGACACAGATACGCAGTATTTT; cdr3_aa: CASSPGRDTDTQYF; j_call: TRBJ2-3; clone_size: few; v_call: TRBV6-6; cdr3_length: 14; d_call: .
cdr3_nt: TGCAGTGCCCCAGGGGGCCGTGGCTACACCTTC; cdr3_aa: CSAPGGRGYTF; j_call: TRBJ1-2; clone_size: .; v_call: TRBV20-1; cdr3_length: 11; d_call: TRBD1
cdr3_nt: TGCAGCGTTGCCGGGGGAAAGGGGTTTGAAGCTTTCTTT; cdr3_aa: CSVAGGKGFEAFF; j_call: TRBJ1-1; clone_size: few; v_call: TRBV29-1; cdr3_length: 13; d_call: .
cdr3_nt: TGCGCCAGCAGCCAAGATCCCGGACAGGGGGCCTACAATGAGCAGTTCTTC; cdr3_aa: CASSQDPGQGAYNEQFF; j_call: TRBJ2-1; clone_size: few; v_call: TRBV4-3; cdr3_length: 17; d_call: TRBD1
cdr3_nt: TGCGCCAGCAGTGAGTCGACAGCCTATAATTCACCCCTCCACTTT; cdr3_aa: CASSESTAYNSPLHF; j_call: TRBJ1-6; clone_size: .; v_call: TRBV10-2; cdr3_length: 15; d_call: .
cdr3_nt: TGTGCCAGCTCACCAGATCCCAGGCTCTATGGCTACACCTTC; cdr3_aa: CASSPDPRLYGYTF; j_call: TRBJ1-2; clone_size: .; v_call: TRBV18; cdr3_length: 14; d_call: .
cdr3_nt: TGTGCCAGCAGTTGGACAGTTTCGTCCCGCACAGATACGCAGTATTTT; cdr3_aa: CASSWTVSSRTDTQYF; j_call: TRBJ2-3; clone_size: few; v_call: TRBV2; cdr3_length: 16; d_call: .
cdr3_nt: TGCAGTGGAGACAGGCAAGAGACCCAGTACTTC; cdr3_aa: CSGDRQETQYF; j_call: TRBJ2-5; clone_size: .; v_call: TRBV20-1; cdr3_length: 11; d_call: .
cdr3_nt: TGTGCCAGCAGTCTGCCTGGGGCCAACGTCCTGACTTTC; cdr3_aa: CASSLPGANVLTF; j_call: TRBJ2-6; clone_size: .; v_call: TRBV6-5; cdr3_length: 13; d_call: .
cdr3_nt: TGTGCCAGTAGTAGGGCGGATTTTACCTACGAGCAGTACTTC; cdr3_aa: CASSRADFTYEQYF; j_call: TRBJ2-7; clone_size: .; v_call: TRBV19; cdr3_length: 14; d_call: .
cdr3_nt: TGTGCCAGCAATAGCGGGGGGACACCTAGCACAGATACGCAGTATTTT; cdr3_aa: CASNSGGTPSTDTQYF; j_call: TRBJ2-3; clone_size: .; v_call: TRBV7-6; cdr3_length: 16; d_call: TRBD2
cdr3_nt: TGTGCCAGTAGTGAGCATGGCTACACCTTC; cdr3_aa: CASSEHGYTF; j_call: TRBJ1-2; clone_size: .; v_call: TRBV19; cdr3_length: 10; d_call: .
cdr3_nt: TGTGCCAGCAATACCGGGACAGGTGGCATTGAGCAGTTCTTC; cdr3_aa: CASNTGTGGIEQFF; j_call: TRBJ2-1; clone_size: .; v_call: TRBV13; cdr3_length: 14; d_call: TRBD1
cdr3_nt: TGTGCCAGCAGTTTAGGTAGGCAGAACACTGAAGCTTTCTTT; cdr3_aa: CASSLGRQNTEAFF; j_call: TRBJ1-1; clone_size: .; v_call: TRBV27; cdr3_length: 14; d_call: .